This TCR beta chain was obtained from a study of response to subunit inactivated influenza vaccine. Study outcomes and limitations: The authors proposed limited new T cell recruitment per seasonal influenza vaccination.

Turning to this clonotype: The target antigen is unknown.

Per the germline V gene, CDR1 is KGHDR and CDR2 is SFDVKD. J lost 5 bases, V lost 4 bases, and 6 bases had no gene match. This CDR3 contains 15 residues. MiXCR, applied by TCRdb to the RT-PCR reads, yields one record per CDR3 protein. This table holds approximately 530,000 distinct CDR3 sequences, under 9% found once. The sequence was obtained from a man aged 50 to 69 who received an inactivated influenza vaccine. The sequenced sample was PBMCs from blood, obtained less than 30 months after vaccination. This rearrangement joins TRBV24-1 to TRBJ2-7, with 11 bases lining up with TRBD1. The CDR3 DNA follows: TGTGCCACCAGTGAACCCGGACAGGGGGCGAACGAGCAGTACTTC. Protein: CATSEPGQGANEQYF.